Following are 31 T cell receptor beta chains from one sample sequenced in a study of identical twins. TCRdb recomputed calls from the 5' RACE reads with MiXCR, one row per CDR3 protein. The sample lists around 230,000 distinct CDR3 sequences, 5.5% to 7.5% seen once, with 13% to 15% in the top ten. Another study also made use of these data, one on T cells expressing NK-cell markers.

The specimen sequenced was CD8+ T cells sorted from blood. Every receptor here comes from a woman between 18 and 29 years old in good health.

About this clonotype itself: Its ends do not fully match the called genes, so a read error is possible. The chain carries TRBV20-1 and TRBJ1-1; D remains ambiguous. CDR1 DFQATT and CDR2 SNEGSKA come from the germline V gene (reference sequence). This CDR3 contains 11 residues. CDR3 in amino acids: CQVTLNTEAFF. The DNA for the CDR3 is TGTCAGGTCACCTTGAACACTGAAGCTTTCTTT.

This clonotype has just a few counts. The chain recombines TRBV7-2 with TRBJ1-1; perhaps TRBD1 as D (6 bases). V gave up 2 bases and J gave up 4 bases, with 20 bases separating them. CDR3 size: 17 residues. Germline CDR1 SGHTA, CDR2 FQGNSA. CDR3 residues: CASSLNFLAGVVTEAFF. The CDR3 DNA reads TGTGCCAGCAGCTTAAATTTTCTGGCAGGGGTTGTCACTGAAGCTTTCTTT.

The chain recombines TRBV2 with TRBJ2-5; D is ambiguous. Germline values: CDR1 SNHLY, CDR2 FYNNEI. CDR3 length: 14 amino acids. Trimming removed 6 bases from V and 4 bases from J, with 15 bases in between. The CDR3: CASRTKPPLETQYF. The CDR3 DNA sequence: TGTGCCAGCAGGACAAAGCCACCTTTAGAGACCCAGTACTTC. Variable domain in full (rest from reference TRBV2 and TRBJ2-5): EPEVTQTPSHQVTQMGQEVILRCVPISNHLYFYWYRQILGQKVEFLVSFYNNEISEKSEIFDDQFSVERPDGSNFTLKIRSTKLEDSAMYFCASRTKPPLETQYFGPGTRLLVL.

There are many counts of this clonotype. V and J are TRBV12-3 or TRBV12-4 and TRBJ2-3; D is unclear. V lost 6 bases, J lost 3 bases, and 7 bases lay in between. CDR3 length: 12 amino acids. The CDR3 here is CASSSFTDTQYF. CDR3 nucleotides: TGTGCCAGCAGCTCCTTTACAGATACGCAGTATTTT.

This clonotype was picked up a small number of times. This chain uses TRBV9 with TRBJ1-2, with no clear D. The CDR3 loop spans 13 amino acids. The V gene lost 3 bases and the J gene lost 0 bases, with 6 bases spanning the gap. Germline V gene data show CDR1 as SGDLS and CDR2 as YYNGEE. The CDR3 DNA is TGTGCCAGCAGCGCGGGAGCTAACTATGGCTACACCTTC. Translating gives CASSAGANYGYTF.

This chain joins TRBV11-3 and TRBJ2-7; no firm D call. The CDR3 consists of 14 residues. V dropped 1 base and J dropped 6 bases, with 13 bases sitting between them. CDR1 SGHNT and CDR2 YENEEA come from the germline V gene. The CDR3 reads CASSLGHPGSEQYF. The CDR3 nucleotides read TGTGCCAGCAGCTTAGGGCACCCTGGAAGCGAGCAGTACTTC. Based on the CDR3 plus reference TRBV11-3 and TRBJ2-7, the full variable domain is EAGVVQSPRYKIIEKKQPVAFWCNPISGHNTLYWYLQNLGQGPELLIRYENEEAVDDSQLPKDRFSAERLKGVDSTLKIQPAELGDSAVYLCASSLGHPGSEQYFGPGTRLTVT.

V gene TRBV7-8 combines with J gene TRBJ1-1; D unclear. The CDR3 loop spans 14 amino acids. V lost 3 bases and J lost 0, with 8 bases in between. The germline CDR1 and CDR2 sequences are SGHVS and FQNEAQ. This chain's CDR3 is CASSFGWVNTEAFF. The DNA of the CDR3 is TGTGCCAGCAGCTTCGGGTGGGTGAACACTGAAGCTTTCTTT.

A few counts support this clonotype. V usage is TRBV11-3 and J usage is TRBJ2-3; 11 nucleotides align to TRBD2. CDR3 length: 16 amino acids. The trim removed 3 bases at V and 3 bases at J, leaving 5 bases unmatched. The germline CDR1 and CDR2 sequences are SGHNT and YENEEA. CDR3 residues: CASSLSSGGTTDTQYF. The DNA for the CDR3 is TGTGCCAGCAGCTTGTCTAGCGGGGGGACGACAGATACGCAGTATTTT.

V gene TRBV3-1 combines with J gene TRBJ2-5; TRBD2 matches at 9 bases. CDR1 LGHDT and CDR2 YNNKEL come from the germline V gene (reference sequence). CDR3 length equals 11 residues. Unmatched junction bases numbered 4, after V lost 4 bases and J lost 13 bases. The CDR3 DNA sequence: TGTGCCAGCAGCCGCCCGGGACTAGCGTACTTC. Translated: CASSRPGLAYF.

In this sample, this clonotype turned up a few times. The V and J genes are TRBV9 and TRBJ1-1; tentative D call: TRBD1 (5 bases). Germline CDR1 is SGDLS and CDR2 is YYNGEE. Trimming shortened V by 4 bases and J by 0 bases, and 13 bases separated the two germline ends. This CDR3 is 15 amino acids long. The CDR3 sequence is CASSRGEGMNTEAFF. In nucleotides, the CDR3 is TGTGCCAGCAGCCGGGGGGAGGGAATGAACACTGAAGCTTTCTTT. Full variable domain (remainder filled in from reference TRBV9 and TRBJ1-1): DSGVTQTPKHLITATGQRVTLRCSPRSGDLSVYWYQQSLDQGLQFLIQYYNGEERAKGNILERFSAQQFPDLHSELNLSSLELGDSALYFCASSRGEGMNTEAFFGQGTRLTVV.

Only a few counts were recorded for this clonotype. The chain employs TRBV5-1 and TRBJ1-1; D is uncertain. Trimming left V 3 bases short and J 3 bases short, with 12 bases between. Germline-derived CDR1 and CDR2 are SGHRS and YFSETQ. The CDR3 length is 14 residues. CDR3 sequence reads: CASSSDRYDTEAFF. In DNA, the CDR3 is TGCGCCAGCAGCTCCGATCGGTATGACACTGAAGCTTTCTTT.

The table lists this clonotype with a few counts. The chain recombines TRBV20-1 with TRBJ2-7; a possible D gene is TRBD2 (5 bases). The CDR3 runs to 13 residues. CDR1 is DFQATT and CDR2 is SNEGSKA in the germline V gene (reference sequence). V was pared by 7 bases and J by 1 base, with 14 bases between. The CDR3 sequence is CSGARGPSYEQYF. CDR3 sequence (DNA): TGCAGTGGCGCCCGGGGTCCATCCTACGAGCAGTACTTC.

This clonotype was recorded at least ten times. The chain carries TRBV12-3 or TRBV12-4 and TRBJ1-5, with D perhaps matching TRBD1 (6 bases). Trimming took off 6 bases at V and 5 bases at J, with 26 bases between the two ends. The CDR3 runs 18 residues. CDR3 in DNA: TGTGCCAGCAGCCCCGGAAGATCCGGGGGGCGAGGGGATCAGCCCCAGCATTTT. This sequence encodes CASSPGRSGGRGDQPQHF.

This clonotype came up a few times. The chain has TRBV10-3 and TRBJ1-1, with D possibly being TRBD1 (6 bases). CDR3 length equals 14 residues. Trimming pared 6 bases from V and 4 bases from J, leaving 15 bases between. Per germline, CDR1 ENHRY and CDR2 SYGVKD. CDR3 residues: CAISPGGEGTEAFF. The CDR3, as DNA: TGTGCCATCAGCCCCGGGGGCGAGGGCACTGAAGCTTTCTTT.

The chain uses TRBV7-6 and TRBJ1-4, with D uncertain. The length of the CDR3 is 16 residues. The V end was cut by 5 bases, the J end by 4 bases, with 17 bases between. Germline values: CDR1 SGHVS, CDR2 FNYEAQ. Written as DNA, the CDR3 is TGTGCCAGCAGCACTATCCCCCTCGAGTATAATGAAAAACTGTTTTTT. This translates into CASSTIPLEYNEKLFF.

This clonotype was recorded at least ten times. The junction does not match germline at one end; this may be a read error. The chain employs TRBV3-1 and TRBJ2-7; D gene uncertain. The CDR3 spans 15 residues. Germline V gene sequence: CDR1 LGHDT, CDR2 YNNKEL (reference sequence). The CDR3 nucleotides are TGTGCCAGCAGCGAAGAGGTTGTGCCAGCCTACGAGCAGTACTTC. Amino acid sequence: CASSEEVVPAYEQYF.

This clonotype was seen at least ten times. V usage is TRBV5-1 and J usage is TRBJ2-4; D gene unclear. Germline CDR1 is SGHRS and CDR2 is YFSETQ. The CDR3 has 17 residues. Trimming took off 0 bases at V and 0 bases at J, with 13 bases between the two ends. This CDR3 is CASSLDLWAVAKNIQYF. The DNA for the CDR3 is TGCGCCAGCAGCTTGGATCTTTGGGCCGTAGCCAAAAACATTCAGTACTTC.

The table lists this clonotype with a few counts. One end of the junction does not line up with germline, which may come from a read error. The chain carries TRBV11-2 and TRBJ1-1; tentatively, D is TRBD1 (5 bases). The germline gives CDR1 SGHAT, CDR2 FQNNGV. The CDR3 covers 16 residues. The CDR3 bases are TGTGCCAGCAGCTTAGTAGGTGGCAGGGCGAACGCTGAAGCTTTCTTT. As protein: CASSLVGGRANAEAFF.

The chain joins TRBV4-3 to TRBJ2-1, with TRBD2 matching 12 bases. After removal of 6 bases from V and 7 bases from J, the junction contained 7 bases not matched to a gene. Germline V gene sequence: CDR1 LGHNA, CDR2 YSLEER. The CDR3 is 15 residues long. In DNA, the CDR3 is TGCGCCAGCAGTCCTAGCGGGAGGGCCTCGAATGAGCAGTTCTTC. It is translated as CASSPSGRASNEQFF.

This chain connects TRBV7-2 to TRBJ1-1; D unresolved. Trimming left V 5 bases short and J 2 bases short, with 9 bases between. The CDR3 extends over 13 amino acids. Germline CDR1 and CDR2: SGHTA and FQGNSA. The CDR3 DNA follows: TGTGCCAGCAGCACCTACGGAAACACTGAAGCTTTCTTT. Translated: CASSTYGNTEAFF.

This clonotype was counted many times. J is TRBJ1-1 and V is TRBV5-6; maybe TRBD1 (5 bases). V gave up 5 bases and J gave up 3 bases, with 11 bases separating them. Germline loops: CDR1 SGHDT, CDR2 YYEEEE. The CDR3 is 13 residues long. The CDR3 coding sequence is TGTGCCAGCAGGTGGGGAGGGGACACTGAAGCTTTCTTT. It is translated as CASRWGGDTEAFF.

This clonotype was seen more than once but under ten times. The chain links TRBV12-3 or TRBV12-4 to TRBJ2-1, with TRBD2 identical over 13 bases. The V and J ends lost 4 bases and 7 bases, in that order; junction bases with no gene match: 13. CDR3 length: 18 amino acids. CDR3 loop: CASSSWTRLAGGQNEQFF. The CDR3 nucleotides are TGTGCCAGCAGTTCCTGGACCCGACTAGCGGGGGGCCAGAATGAGCAGTTCTTC.

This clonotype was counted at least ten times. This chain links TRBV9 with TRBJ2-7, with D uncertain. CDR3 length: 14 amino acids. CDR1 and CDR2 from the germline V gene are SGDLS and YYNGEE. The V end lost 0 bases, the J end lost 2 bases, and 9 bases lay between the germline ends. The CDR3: CASSVDGEPYEQYF. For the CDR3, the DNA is TGTGCCAGCAGCGTAGATGGCGAGCCCTACGAGCAGTACTTC.

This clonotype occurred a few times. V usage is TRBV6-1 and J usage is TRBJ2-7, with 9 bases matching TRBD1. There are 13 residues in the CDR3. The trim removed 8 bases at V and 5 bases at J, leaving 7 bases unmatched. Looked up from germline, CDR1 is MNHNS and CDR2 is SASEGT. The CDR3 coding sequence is TGTGCCAGCGAAGACAGGGGGGGAGACGAGCAGTACTTC. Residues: CASEDRGGDEQYF.

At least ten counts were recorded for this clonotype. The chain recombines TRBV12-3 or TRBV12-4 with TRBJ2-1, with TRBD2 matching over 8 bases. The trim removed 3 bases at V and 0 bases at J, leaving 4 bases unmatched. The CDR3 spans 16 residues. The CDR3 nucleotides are TGTGCCAGCAGTTTCGAAGCGGGGGCCTCCTACAATGAGCAGTTCTTC. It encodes CASSFEAGASYNEQFF.

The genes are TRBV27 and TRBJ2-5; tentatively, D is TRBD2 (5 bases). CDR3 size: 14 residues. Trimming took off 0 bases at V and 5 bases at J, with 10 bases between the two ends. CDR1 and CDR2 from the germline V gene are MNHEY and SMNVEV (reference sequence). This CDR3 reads CASSLSPGVETQYF. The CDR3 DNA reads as TGTGCCAGCAGTTTATCGCCCGGGGTGGAGACCCAGTACTTC.

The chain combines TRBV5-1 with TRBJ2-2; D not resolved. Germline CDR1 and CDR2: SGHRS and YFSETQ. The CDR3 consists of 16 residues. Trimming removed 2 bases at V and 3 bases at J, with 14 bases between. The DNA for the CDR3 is TGCGCCAGCAGCTTAAGTCAGGCTATCGACACCGGGGAGCTGTTTTTT. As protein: CASSLSQAIDTGELFF.

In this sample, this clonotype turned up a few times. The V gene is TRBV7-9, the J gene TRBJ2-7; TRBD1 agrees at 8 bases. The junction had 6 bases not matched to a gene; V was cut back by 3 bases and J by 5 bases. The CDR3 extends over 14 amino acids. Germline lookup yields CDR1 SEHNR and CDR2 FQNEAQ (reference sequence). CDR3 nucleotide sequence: TGTGCCAGCAGCTTGACAGGGGAAACGAACGAGCAGTACTTC. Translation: CASSLTGETNEQYF.

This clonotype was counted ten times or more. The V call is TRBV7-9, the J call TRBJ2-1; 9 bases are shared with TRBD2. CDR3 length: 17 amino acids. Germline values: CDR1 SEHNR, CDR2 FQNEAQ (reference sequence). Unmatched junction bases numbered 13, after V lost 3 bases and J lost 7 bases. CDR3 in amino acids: CASSLVVAAGGENEQFF. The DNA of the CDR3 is TGTGCCAGCAGCTTGGTGGTGGCAGCGGGAGGAGAAAATGAGCAGTTCTTC.

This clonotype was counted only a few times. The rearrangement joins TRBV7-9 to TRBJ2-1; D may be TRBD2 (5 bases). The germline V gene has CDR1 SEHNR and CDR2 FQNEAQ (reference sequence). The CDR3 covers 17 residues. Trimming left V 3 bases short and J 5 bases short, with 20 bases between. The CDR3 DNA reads TGTGCCAGCAGCTTCATGGGATGGTCGGGGTTCCACAATGAGCAGTTCTTC. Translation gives CASSFMGWSGFHNEQFF.

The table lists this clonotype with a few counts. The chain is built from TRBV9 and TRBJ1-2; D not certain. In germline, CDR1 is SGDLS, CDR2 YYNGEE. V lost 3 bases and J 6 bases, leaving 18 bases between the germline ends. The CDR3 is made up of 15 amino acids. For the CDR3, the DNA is TGTGCCAGCAGCGAGAGTGGGCACGGGCCGGATGGCTACACCTTC. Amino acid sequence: CASSESGHGPDGYTF.